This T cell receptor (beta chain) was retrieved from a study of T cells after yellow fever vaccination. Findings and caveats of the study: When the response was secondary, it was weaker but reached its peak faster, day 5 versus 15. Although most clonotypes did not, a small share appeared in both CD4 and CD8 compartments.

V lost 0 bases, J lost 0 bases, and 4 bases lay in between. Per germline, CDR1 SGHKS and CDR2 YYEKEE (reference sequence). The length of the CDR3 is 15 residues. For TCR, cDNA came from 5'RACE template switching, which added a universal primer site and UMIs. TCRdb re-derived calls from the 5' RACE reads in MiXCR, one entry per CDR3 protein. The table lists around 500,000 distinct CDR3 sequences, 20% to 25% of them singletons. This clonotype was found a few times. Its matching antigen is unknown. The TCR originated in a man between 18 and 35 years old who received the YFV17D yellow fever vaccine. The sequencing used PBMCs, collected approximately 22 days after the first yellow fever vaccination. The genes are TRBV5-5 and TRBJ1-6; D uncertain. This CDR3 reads CASSLDRSYNSPLHF. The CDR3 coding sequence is TGTGCCAGCAGCTTGGACCGCTCCTATAATTCACCCCTCCACTTT.